These 7 T cell receptor beta chains share one sample of origin, sequenced in a study of T cells in Graves' hyperthyroidism and ophthalmopathy. Authors of the study amplified TCR beta CDR3 regions from RNA transcripts. The HTBI set primed first-round TCR CDR3 RT-PCR. From the multiplex PCR reads, TCRdb called clonotypes with MiXCR, one entry per CDR3 protein. The sample holds fewer than 110,000 distinct CDR3 sequences, approximately 16% seen once. Specimen: blood. These receptor sequences come from a woman aged 45-65 years with Graves' hyperthyroidism.

This clonotype was found many times. The V gene is TRBV3-1, the J gene TRBJ1-4; D unresolved. There are 14 residues in the CDR3. V was cut by 3 bases and J by 8 bases, with 13 bases left in between. Germline loops: CDR1 LGHDT, CDR2 YNNKEL (reference sequence). The CDR3 DNA follows: TGTGCCAGCAGCCAGCTCGCGGAAGCCGAAAAACTGTTTTTT. Its protein is CASSQLAEAEKLFF. Looking up the rest from reference TRBV3-1 and TRBJ1-4 gives the full variable domain: DTAVSQTPKYLVTQMGNDKSIKCEQNLGHDTMYWYKQDSKKFLKIMFSYNNKELIINETVPNRFSPKSPDKAHLNLHINSLELGDSAVYFCASSQLAEAEKLFFGSGTQLSVL.

The V and J genes are TRBV20-1 and TRBJ1-2; D remains ambiguous. Per germline, CDR1 DFQATT and CDR2 SNEGSKA (reference sequence). Trimming stripped 6 bases from V and 2 bases from J, with 13 bases between. The CDR3 covers 13 residues. CDR3 sequence reads: CSASRGKNYGYTF. The DNA for the CDR3 is TGCAGTGCCAGCCGAGGAAAAAACTATGGCTACACCTTC.

The chain has TRBV6-1 and TRBJ2-5; TRBD1 might be the D (5 bases). V was shortened by 10 bases and J by 1 base, with 13 bases between the two germline ends. The CDR3 extends over 13 amino acids. Germline V gives CDR1 MNHNS, CDR2 SASEGT. The CDR3 nucleotides are TGTGCCACCAGATGGACAACCCAAGAGACCCAGTACTTC. This translates into CATRWTTQETQYF.

This clonotype showed up many times. The J gene is TRBJ2-2, the V gene TRBV7-6, with 11 bases aligning to TRBD2. The CDR3 sequence is 16 residues long. The germline V gene encodes CDR1 SGHVS and CDR2 FNYEAQ. Germline trimming cut 1 base from V and 6 bases from J; bases unmatched to any gene: 4. CDR3 coding DNA: TGTGCCAGCAGCTTAGGTACTAGCGGGAGTGCCGGGGAGCTGTTTTTT. Protein: CASSLGTSGSAGELFF.

This clonotype was detected ten times or more. The chain links TRBV6-2 or TRBV6-3 to TRBJ1-5; D gene unclear. With 6 bases removed from V and 2 bases from J, the gap between germline ends came to 8 bases. Germline CDR1 is MNHEY and CDR2 is SVGEGT. The CDR3 runs 13 residues. CDR3 nucleotides: TGTGCCAGCAGGACGATGGGCAATCAGCCCCAGCATTTT. Translation: CASRTMGNQPQHF.

Here the CDR3 reads CASSLSGRGGFYEQYF. The CDR3, as DNA: TGTGCCAGCAGTTTATCCGGCAGGGGGGGGTTTTACGAGCAGTACTTC. This chain uses TRBV28 with TRBJ2-7, with D tentatively TRBD1 or TRBD2 (7 bases each). The germline CDR1 and CDR2 sequences are MDHEN and SYDVKM. This CDR3 has 16 residues. V dropped 1 base and J dropped 4 bases, with 17 bases sitting between them.

This clonotype turned up a few times. The genes are TRBV19 and TRBJ1-2; 9 bases fit TRBD1. The V gene end was trimmed by 6 bases and the J gene end by 7 bases; junction bases not matched to a gene: 6. The CDR3 runs 13 residues. Germline CDR1 is LNHDA and CDR2 is SQIVND (reference sequence). Here the CDR3 reads CASSTDRGLGYTF. CDR3 DNA: TGTGCCAGTAGCACGGACAGGGGTCTTGGCTACACCTTC.